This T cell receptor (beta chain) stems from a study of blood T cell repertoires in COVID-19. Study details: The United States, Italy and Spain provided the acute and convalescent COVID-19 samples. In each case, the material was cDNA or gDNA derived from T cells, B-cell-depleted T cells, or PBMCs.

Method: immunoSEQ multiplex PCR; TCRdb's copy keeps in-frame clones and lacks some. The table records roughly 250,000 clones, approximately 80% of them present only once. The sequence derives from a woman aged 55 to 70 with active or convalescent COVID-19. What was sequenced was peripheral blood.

CDR3: CASSVNRGLEAFF. CDR3 DNA: TGTGCCAGTAGTGTAAACAGGGGGCTTGAAGCTTTCTTT. This chain joins TRBV19 and TRBJ1-1; 9 nucleotides agree with TRBD1. CDR1 and CDR2 from the germline V gene are LNHDA and SQIVND (reference sequence). With V trimmed by 5 bases and J by 7 bases, 5 bases remained unmatched. The CDR3 consists of 13 residues.